One TCR beta chain is described in this entry. Its antigen is unknown. Produced via immunoSEQ multiplex PCR; TCRdb's table is partial and in-frame only. The data show around 160,000 clones, roughly nine tenths seen once. The data derive from a study of T cell responses to AZD1222 COVID-19 vaccine. Findings and limits, study-wide: The donor group comprised mostly white British people and more females; the analysis possibly underestimated clonal diversity. Among AZD1222 vaccinees, only six were seropositive at baseline.

CDR3 length: 15 amino acids. The V gene's germline CDR1 is SGDLS and CDR2 YYNGEE. The V end was cut by 0 bases, the J end by 4 bases, with 11 bases between. The sample here was peripheral blood, taken 28 days after the second AZD1222 dose. This chain links TRBV9 with TRBJ2-1; D gene unclear. This TCR came from an adult who received the AZD1222 COVID-19 vaccine. CDR3 protein: CASSVVGSAYNEQFF. DNA of the CDR3: TGTGCCAGCAGCGTAGTGGGAAGCGCTTACAATGAGCAGTTCTTC.